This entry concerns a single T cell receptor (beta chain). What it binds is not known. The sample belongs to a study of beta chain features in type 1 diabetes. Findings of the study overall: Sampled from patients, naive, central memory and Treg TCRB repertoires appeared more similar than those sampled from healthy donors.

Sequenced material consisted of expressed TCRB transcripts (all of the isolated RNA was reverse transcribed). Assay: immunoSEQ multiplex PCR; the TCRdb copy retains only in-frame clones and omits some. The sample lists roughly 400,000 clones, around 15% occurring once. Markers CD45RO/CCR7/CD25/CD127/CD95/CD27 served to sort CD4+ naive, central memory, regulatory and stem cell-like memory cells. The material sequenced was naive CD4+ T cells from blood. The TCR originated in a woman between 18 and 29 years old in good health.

As DNA, the CDR3 is TGCAGCGCAGGGTTGATAGCGGGAATGAACAATGAGCAGTTCTTC. This encodes CSAGLIAGMNNEQFF. The chain has TRBV29-1 and TRBJ2-1; 8 bases align to TRBD2. This CDR3 is 15 amino acids long. J gave up 5 bases and V 7 bases, and 13 bases lay outside the gene matches. Germline CDR1 reads SQVTM; CDR2 reads ANQGSEA.